These T cell receptor beta chains were read from a single sample in a study of T-cell memory formation after mild COVID-19. MiXCR, run by TCRdb on the 5' RACE reads, gives a single entry per CDR3 protein. The sample shows about 140,000 distinct CDR3 sequences, 11% to 15% of them seen only once. The sample consisted of PBMCs or a T cell subset sorted from them (not recorded which). Receptors originate from an adult woman who had mild COVID-19 (a few samples of this study predate the infection). Cell type and time point are not known. The CDR3 runs from the conserved cysteine through the conserved F or W. Fields, in order: CDR3 length, V gene, CDR3 protein.

length: 14; V: TRBV4-1; CDR3: CATLDGVGTGELFF
length: 14; V: TRBV6-2/TRBV6-3; CDR3: CASSSYGGVYEQYF
length: 12; V: TRBV20-1; CDR3: CSAAQGPGELFF
length: 16; V: TRBV7-6; CDR3: CASSPESNRRFGVLTF
length: 15; V: TRBV18; CDR3: CASSSTDPRPYEQYF
length: 13; V: TRBV29-1; CDR3: CSATYTGAGELFF
length: 13; V: TRBV9; CDR3: CASSGSRNYGYTF
length: 17; V: TRBV3-1; CDR3: CASSQMWTGQANNEQFF
length: 13; V: TRBV19; CDR3: CASSMGATGELFF
length: 11; V: TRBV7-8; CDR3: CASSPLPAQYF
length: 16; V: TRBV2; CDR3: CASSRVLSSSQETQYF
length: 18; V: TRBV15; CDR3: CATSRNRLVVAGTHEQYF
length: 16; V: TRBV15; CDR3: CATSRWDSPYPYEQFF
length: 11; V: TRBV25-1; CDR3: CASSQGFGAFF
length: 15; V: TRBV5-1; CDR3: CASSLLGGVHNEQFF
length: 12; V: TRBV5-1; CDR3: CASSSPDGTQYF
length: 16; V: TRBV12-3/TRBV12-4; CDR3: CASSTGVGASTDTQYF
length: 19; V: TRBV12-3/TRBV12-4; CDR3: CASSSRSVLPGLNLETQYF
length: 12; V: TRBV2; CDR3: CASSDTVKEQYF
length: 15; V: TRBV9; CDR3: CASSVGGTLYNEQFF
length: 13; V: TRBV19; CDR3: CASSFGAKNIQYF
length: 15; V: TRBV7-8; CDR3: CASHYGGRSNQPQHF
length: 15; V: TRBV12-3/TRBV12-4; CDR3: CASSPESYNTDTQYF
length: 16; V: TRBV5-4; CDR3: CASRAMKGSYNSPLHF
length: 13; V: TRBV6-5; CDR3: CASSLGQGHEQFF
length: 16; V: TRBV7-2; CDR3: CASSLNLAGVKGEQFF
length: 16; V: TRBV2; CDR3: CASRDLPGQQNTEAFF
length: 16; V: TRBV15; CDR3: CATSREGRDRSNEQFF